A single sample is the source of the 28 T cell receptor beta chains below, sequenced in a study of STAT3 mutations in large granular lymphocyte leukemia. Points from the study as a whole: Every T-cell large granular lymphocyte leukemia patient had at least one immunodominant TCR beta clonotype.

Their recognized antigens are unknown. Assay used: immunoSEQ multiplex PCR; TCRdb lists only in-frame clones, some missing. The table has about 13,000 clones, approximately 88% seen once. Sequences were obtained from PBMCs. The receptors come from a human donor with T large granular lymphocyte leukemia. Some clones in this sample may be carry-over from other donors' samples.

The genes are TRBV4-1 and TRBJ1-2, with 7 bases fitting TRBD1. Germline values: CDR1 MGHRA, CDR2 YSYEKL. With V trimmed by 0 bases and J by 8 bases, 6 bases remained unmatched. The CDR3 extends over 14 amino acids. The CDR3 loop reads CASSQERGLGGYTF. CDR3 nucleotides: TGCGCCAGCAGCCAAGAAAGGGGGCTGGGGGGCTACACCTTC.

The chain couples TRBV4-3 to TRBJ1-2, with TRBD1 matching over 8 bases. Losses at the gene ends were 7 bases for V and 3 bases for J; bases not matched to a gene: 10. CDR3 length: 15 residues. The germline gives CDR1 LGHNA, CDR2 YSLEER. The CDR3: CASNRATGADYGYTF. CDR3 DNA: TGCGCCAGCAACCGGGCGACAGGGGCGGACTATGGCTACACCTTC.

This rearrangement joins TRBV19 to TRBJ2-3; D is perhaps TRBD1 (6 bases). Germline CDR1 LNHDA, CDR2 SQIVND (reference sequence). This CDR3 spans 14 amino acids. Trimming cost V 7 bases and J 4 bases, with 15 bases left between them. CDR3 in DNA: TGTGCCAGTATGGTGCAGGGGATGTCAGATACGCAGTATTTT. Its protein is CASMVQGMSDTQYF.

V usage is TRBV7-6 and J usage is TRBJ2-3; D gene uncertain. The CDR3 runs 16 residues. In germline, CDR1 is SGHVS, CDR2 FNYEAQ. With 2 bases removed from V and 4 bases from J, the gap between germline ends came to 16 bases. The CDR3 here is CASSLYPGGSADTQYF. In nucleotides, the CDR3 is TGTGCCAGCAGCTTATATCCAGGTGGAAGCGCAGATACGCAGTATTTT.

The chain uses TRBV23-1 and TRBJ1-4; D not resolved. TRBV23-1 is filed as an ORF, its function uncertain. Trimming removed 0 bases at V and 1 base at J, with 6 bases between. This CDR3 has 15 residues. CDR3 sequence: CASSQSAETNEKLFF. The CDR3 DNA reads as TGCGCCAGCAGTCAATCGGCCGAAACTAATGAAAAACTGTTTTTT.

This sequence joins TRBV5-5 and TRBJ1-4, with a tentative D call TRBD1 (5 bases). V dropped 4 bases and J dropped 0 bases, with 13 bases sitting between them. From germline, CDR1 is SGHKS and CDR2 YYEKEE (reference sequence). CDR3 size: 16 residues. CDR3 loop: CASSLGELATNEKLFF. DNA for the CDR3: TGTGCCAGCAGCCTGGGGGAGCTTGCAACTAATGAAAAACTGTTTTTT.

This sequence joins TRBV27 and TRBJ1-2; 12 nucleotides match TRBD1. CDR1 is MNHEY and CDR2 is SMNVEV in the germline V gene (reference sequence). The length of the CDR3 is 17 residues. Trimming took 2 bases from V and 4 from J; bases not matched to a gene: 8. In nucleotides, the CDR3 is TGTGCCAGCAGTTTACAGTTCGGGACAGGGGGCGGCTATGGCTACACCTTC. This encodes CASSLQFGTGGGYGYTF.

V and J are TRBV5-1 and TRBJ2-5, with a possible D match to TRBD1 (7 bases). This CDR3 is 14 amino acids long. Germline assignment: CDR1 SGHRS and CDR2 YFSETQ. The V gene lost 3 bases and the J gene lost 3 bases, with 12 bases spanning the gap. The CDR3 loop reads CASSWRDSKETQYF. CDR3 nucleotides: TGCGCCAGCAGCTGGAGGGACAGTAAAGAGACCCAGTACTTC.

V gene TRBV4-1 combines with J gene TRBJ1-6; D unresolved. The CDR3 is 15 amino acids. CDR1 is MGHRA and CDR2 is YSYEKL in the germline V gene. The V gene lost 0 bases and the J gene lost 3 bases, with 6 bases spanning the gap. The CDR3 region is CASSQEGVYNSPLHF. DNA of the CDR3: TGCGCCAGCAGCCAAGAAGGAGTCTATAATTCACCCCTCCACTTT.

V and J are TRBV28 and TRBJ1-1; D remains ambiguous. This CDR3 spans 14 amino acids. Trimming left V 5 bases short and J 4 bases short, with 14 bases between. Germline V lookup: CDR1 MDHEN, CDR2 SYDVKM. The CDR3 coding sequence is TGTGCCAGCAGTCCCCCCACGGGTCGCACTGAAGCTTTCTTT. Its translation: CASSPPTGRTEAFF.

The rearrangement joins TRBV6-6 to TRBJ1-5; D unclear. CDR3 length equals 16 residues. The germline gives CDR1 MNHNY, CDR2 SVGAGI (reference sequence). V was shortened by 6 bases and J by 1 base, with 16 bases between the two germline ends. In DNA form, the CDR3 reads TGTGCCAGCAGGGTTTCCGGGGAAGGGAGCAATCAGCCCCAGCATTTT. Amino acid sequence: CASRVSGEGSNQPQHF.

V gene TRBV4-3 combines with J gene TRBJ2-3; 10 bases are a match to TRBD1. This CDR3 comprises 16 residues. Germline V gene lookup returns CDR1 LGHNA and CDR2 YSLEER. V gave up 3 bases and J gave up 5 bases; unmatched junction bases: 8. The CDR3 reads CASSHTGQGTRDTQYF. The DNA for the CDR3 is TGCGCCAGCAGCCACACGGGACAGGGGACGCGAGATACGCAGTATTTT.

The chain uses TRBV5-1 and TRBJ1-2, with D possibly matching TRBD1 (6 bases). The CDR3 runs 14 residues. CDR1 is SGHRS, CDR2 YFSETQ, per germline. The V and J ends lost 2 bases and 3 bases respectively, with 11 bases between them. The CDR3 protein is CASSFGQGYYGYTF. The DNA of the CDR3 is TGCGCCAGCAGCTTTGGGCAGGGGTACTATGGCTACACCTTC.

V gene TRBV18 combines with J gene TRBJ1-5; a possible D gene is TRBD1 (5 bases). Germline V gene sequence: CDR1 KGHSH, CDR2 LQKENI. Trimming took 6 bases from V and 0 from J, leaving 12 bases between them. The CDR3 has 15 amino acids. The chain's CDR3 is CASSGRASSNQPQHF. DNA for the CDR3: TGTGCCAGCTCGGGGCGTGCCTCTAGCAATCAGCCCCAGCATTTT. Using reference TRBV18 and TRBJ1-5 for the parts outside the CDR3, the full variable domain is NAGVMQNPRHLVRRRGQEARLRCSPMKGHSHVYWYRQLPEEGLKFMVYLQKENIIDESGMPKERFSAEFPKEGPSILRIQQVVRGDSAAYFCASSGRASSNQPQHFGDGTRLSIL.

The chain combines TRBV27 with TRBJ1-4; 8 positions match TRBD1. The CDR3 length is 14 residues. The germline CDR1 and CDR2 sequences are MNHEY and SMNVEV (reference sequence). With 7 bases clipped from V and 8 bases from J, the junction kept 9 bases outside the gene matches. The CDR3 nucleotides are TGTGCCAGCATCGTACGGGGACAGGCCGAAAAACTGTTTTTT. It codes for CASIVRGQAEKLFF.

This sequence joins TRBV28 and TRBJ2-3, with TRBD1 identical over 10 bases. Germline V gene sequence: CDR1 MDHEN, CDR2 SYDVKM. The CDR3 is 15 residues long. With 5 bases clipped from V and 1 base from J, the junction kept 3 bases outside the gene matches. CDR3 DNA: TGTGCCAGCAGTGCCGGGACAGGGGGCACAGATACGCAGTATTTT. Protein: CASSAGTGGTDTQYF.

The chain recombines TRBV27 with TRBJ1-4, with a possible D match to TRBD1 (6 bases). Trimming shortened V by 4 bases and J by 7 bases, and 10 bases separated the two germline ends. In germline, CDR1 is MNHEY, CDR2 SMNVEV (reference sequence). The CDR3 contains 13 residues. For the CDR3, the DNA is TGTGCCAGCAGTTGGAGGGGGGGTGAAAAACTGTTTTTT. Its protein product is CASSWRGGEKLFF. Combining the CDR3 with reference TRBV27 and TRBJ1-4 gives the whole variable domain EAQVTQNPRYLITVTGKKLTVTCSQNMNHEYMSWYRQDPGLGLRQIYYSMNVEVTDKGDVPEGYKVSRKEKRNFPLILESPSPNQTSLYFCASSWRGGEKLFFGSGTQLSVL.

DNA for the CDR3: TGTGCCAGCAGCACCCTGGACAGGGCGGAGGAGACCCAGTACTTC. This translates into CASSTLDRAEETQYF. The gene calls are TRBV11-2 and TRBJ2-5; 8 nucleotides agree with TRBD1. The V and J ends lost 5 bases and 5 bases, in that order; junction bases with no gene match: 10. CDR1 SGHAT and CDR2 FQNNGV come from the germline V gene. This CDR3 spans 15 amino acids.

The chain carries TRBV6-5 and TRBJ1-1, with D unresolved. CDR1 and CDR2 from the germline V gene are MNHEY and SVGAGI. V was clipped by 4 bases and J by 3 bases, with 15 bases between them. The CDR3 is 15 residues long. Here the CDR3 reads CASSSLSALYTEAFF. In DNA form, the CDR3 reads TGTGCCAGCAGTTCCCTCAGTGCCCTGTACACTGAAGCTTTCTTT.

The chain joins TRBV4-1 to TRBJ1-4; TRBD1 aligns across 8 bases. The CDR3 is 16 residues long. From germline, CDR1 is MGHRA and CDR2 YSYEKL. V lost 3 bases and J lost 6; bases outside the gene matches: 9. The CDR3: CASSQVVQGGDEKLFF. The CDR3 region has the DNA TGCGCCAGCAGCCAGGTGGTACAGGGGGGGGATGAAAAACTGTTTTTT.

The chain is built from TRBV2 and TRBJ2-5, with TRBD2 as a possible D gene (5 bases). From germline, CDR1 is SNHLY and CDR2 FYNNEI. V shed 6 bases and J shed 2 bases, with 13 bases lying between them. There are 14 residues in the CDR3. The CDR3 region has the DNA TGTGCCAGCAGCCCCGGGTCGGGGCAAGAGACCCAGTACTTC. Encoded protein: CASSPGSGQETQYF.

Regarding this clone: Compared with germline, one end of the junction differs, possibly owing to a read error. The chain uses TRBV5-6 and TRBJ2-5; D assignment may be TRBD1 or TRBD2 (5 bases each). Germline CDR1 and CDR2: SGHDT and YYEEEE. The CDR3 has 13 amino acids. The CDR3 is CASSLGRRETQYF. The DNA for the CDR3 is TGTGCCAGCAGTTTGGGACGGCGGGAGACCCAGTACTTC. The whole variable domain, filled in from reference TRBV5-6 and TRBJ2-5, reads DAGVTQSPTHLIKTRGQQVTLRCSPKSGHDTVSWYQQALGQGPQFIFQYYEEEERQRGNFPDRFSGHQFPNYSSELNVNALLLGDSALYLCASSLGRRETQYFGPGTRLLVL.

The gene calls are TRBV11-2 and TRBJ2-1, with D possibly matching TRBD2 (5 bases). Germline assignment: CDR1 SGHAT and CDR2 FQNNGV. Between the trimmed V and J ends, which lost 3 bases and 0 bases, there was a span of 9 bases. The CDR3 has 15 residues. In DNA, the CDR3 is TGTGCCAGCAGCTTTAGCGACACCTCCTACAATGAGCAGTTCTTC. Amino acid sequence: CASSFSDTSYNEQFF.

The chain has TRBV6-5 and TRBJ1-1; 11 bases agree with TRBD1. The V segment lost 5 bases and the J segment 7 bases; nucleotides outside the gene matches: 9. The germline gives CDR1 MNHEY, CDR2 SVGAGI. This CDR3 has 15 amino acids. CDR3 nucleotides: TGTGCCAGCAGTCCAACCGGACAGGGGGCACGTGAAGCTTTCTTT. Amino acid sequence: CASSPTGQGAREAFF.

The chain combines TRBV19 with TRBJ2-3; maybe TRBD1 (5 bases). The CDR3 totals 14 residues. CDR1 is LNHDA and CDR2 is SQIVND in the germline V gene (reference sequence). The germline V and J ends were trimmed by 6 bases and 0 bases, with 10 bases remaining between them. The chain's CDR3 is CASSPTVSTDTQYF. The CDR3 DNA sequence: TGTGCCAGTAGCCCGACAGTTAGCACAGATACGCAGTATTTT.

The chain is built from TRBV10-3 and TRBJ2-1, with 9 bases identical to TRBD1. Germline CDR1 ENHRY, CDR2 SYGVKD. With 5 bases clipped from V and 5 bases from J, the junction kept 7 bases outside the gene matches. The CDR3 totals 15 residues. The CDR3 sequence: CAISKDRGYHNEQFF. CDR3 in DNA: TGTGCCATCAGTAAGGACAGGGGATACCACAATGAGCAGTTCTTC.

The CDR3 region has the DNA TGTGCCATCAGTGAAGGAGGGGTAACAGAGACCCAGTACTTC. Protein sequence: CAISEGGVTETQYF. The chain employs TRBV10-3 and TRBJ2-5; TRBD2 might be the D (6 bases). V lost 3 bases and J lost 4, with 12 bases in between. From germline, CDR1 is ENHRY and CDR2 SYGVKD. This CDR3 has 14 amino acids.

The sample holds a few counts of this clone. The chain combines TRBV29-1 with TRBJ1-1; the match to TRBD1 covers 7 bases. Germline V lookup: CDR1 SQVTM, CDR2 ANQGSEA. J was trimmed by 0 bases and V by 4 bases; bases with no gene match: 8. The CDR3 contains 15 residues. The DNA of the CDR3 is TGCAGCGTTGTAGGGATAGGGGGCGTGAACACTGAAGCTTTCTTT. Translated: CSVVGIGGVNTEAFF.